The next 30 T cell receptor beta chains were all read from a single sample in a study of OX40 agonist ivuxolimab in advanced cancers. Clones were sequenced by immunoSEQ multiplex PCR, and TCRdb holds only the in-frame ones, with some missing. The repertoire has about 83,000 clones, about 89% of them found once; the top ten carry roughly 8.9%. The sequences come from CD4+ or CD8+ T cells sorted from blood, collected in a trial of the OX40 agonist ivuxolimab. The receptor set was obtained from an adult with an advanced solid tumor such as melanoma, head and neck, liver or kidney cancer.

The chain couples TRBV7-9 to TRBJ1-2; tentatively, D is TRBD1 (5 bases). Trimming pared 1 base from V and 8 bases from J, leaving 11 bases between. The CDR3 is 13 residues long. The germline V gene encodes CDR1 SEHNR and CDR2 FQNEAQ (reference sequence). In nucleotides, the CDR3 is TGTGCCAGCAGCTTAGGAGGGGATGTCGGCTACACCTTC. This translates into CASSLGGDVGYTF.

CDR3 sequence (DNA): TGTGCCAGCAGCGCTGCTCTGAGCTACGAGCAGTACTTC. It is translated as CASSAALSYEQYF. The chain employs TRBV13 and TRBJ2-7; D gene uncertain. The CDR3 totals 13 residues. Germline V lookup: CDR1 PRHDT, CDR2 FYEKMQ (reference sequence). Trimming took 5 bases from V and 3 from J, leaving 11 bases between them.

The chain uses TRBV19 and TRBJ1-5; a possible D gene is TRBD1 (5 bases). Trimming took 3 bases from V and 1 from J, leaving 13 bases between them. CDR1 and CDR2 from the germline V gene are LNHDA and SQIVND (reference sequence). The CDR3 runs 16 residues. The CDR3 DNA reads TGTGCCAGTAGTATGGTTAGGGGAATGAGCAATCAGCCCCAGCATTTT. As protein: CASSMVRGMSNQPQHF.

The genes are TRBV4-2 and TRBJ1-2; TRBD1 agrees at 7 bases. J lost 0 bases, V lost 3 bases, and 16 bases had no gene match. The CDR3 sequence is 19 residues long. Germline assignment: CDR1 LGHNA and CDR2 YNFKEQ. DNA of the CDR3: TGTGCCAGCAGCCAGAGTACAGGGGAGGGGATTCAAGCTAACTATGGCTACACCTTC. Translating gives CASSQSTGEGIQANYGYTF.

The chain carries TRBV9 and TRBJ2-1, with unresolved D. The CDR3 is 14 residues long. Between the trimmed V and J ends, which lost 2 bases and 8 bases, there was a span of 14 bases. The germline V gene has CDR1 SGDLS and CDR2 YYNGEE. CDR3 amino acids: CASSVGRTVYEQFF. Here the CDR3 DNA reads TGTGCCAGCAGCGTCGGAAGAACGGTCTATGAGCAGTTCTTC.

CDR3 bases: TGTGCCAGCAGTTTTATCCCGGGGAGCGTGTACGAGCAGTACTTC. It encodes CASSFIPGSVYEQYF. This chain joins TRBV27 and TRBJ2-7; tentative D call: TRBD2 (5 bases). The CDR3 is 15 residues long. Deletions cut 3 bases from V and 4 bases from J, with 16 bases between. Germline values: CDR1 MNHEY, CDR2 SMNVEV (reference sequence).

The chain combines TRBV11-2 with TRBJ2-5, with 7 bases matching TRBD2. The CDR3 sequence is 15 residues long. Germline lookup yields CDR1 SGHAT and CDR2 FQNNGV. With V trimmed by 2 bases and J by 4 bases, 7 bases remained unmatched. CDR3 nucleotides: TGTGCCAGCAGCTTATTGAGGACTAGACTAGAGACCCAGTACTTC. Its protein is CASSLLRTRLETQYF.

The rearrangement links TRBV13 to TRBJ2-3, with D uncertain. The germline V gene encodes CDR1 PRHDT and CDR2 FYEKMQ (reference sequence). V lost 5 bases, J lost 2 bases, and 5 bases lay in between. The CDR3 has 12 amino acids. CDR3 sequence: CASSHPTDTQYF. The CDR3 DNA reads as TGTGCCAGCAGCCACCCCACAGATACGCAGTATTTT.

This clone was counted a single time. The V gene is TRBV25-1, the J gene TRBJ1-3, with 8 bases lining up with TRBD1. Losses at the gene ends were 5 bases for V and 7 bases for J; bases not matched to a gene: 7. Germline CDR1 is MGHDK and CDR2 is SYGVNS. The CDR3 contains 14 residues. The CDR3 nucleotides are TGTGCCAGCAGTTTGACAGGGGATGGGAACACCATATATTTT. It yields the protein CASSLTGDGNTIYF.

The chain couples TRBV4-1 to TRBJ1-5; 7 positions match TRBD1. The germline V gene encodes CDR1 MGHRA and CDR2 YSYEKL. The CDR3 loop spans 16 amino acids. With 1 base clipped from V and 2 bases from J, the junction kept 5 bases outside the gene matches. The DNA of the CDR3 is TGCGCCAGCAGCCAAGCAGCCGGACAGGGCAATCAGCCCCAGCATTTT. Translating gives CASSQAAGQGNQPQHF.

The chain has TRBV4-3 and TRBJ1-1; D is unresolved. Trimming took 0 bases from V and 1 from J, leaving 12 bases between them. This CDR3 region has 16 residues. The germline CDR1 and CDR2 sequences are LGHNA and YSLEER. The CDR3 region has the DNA TGCGCCAGCAGCCAAGATCGAGGCATAGGGAACACTGAAGCTTTCTTT. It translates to CASSQDRGIGNTEAFF.

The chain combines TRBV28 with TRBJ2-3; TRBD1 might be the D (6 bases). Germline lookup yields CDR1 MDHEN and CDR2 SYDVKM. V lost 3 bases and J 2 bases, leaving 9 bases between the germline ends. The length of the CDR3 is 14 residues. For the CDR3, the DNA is TGTGCCAGCAGTTTTATGGGACACACAGATACGCAGTATTTT. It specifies CASSFMGHTDTQYF.

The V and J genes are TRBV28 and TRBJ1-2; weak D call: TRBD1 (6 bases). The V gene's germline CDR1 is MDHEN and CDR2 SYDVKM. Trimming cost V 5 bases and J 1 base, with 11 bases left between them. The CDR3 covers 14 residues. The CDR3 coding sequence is TGTGCCAGCAGTCCTACAGGGCTTAACTATGGCTACACCTTC. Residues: CASSPTGLNYGYTF.

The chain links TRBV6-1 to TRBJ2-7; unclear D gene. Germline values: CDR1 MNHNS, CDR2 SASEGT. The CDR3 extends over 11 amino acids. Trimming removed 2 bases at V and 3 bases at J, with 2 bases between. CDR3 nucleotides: TGTGCCAGCAGTGAAAACTACGAGCAGTACGTC. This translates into CASSENYEQYV.

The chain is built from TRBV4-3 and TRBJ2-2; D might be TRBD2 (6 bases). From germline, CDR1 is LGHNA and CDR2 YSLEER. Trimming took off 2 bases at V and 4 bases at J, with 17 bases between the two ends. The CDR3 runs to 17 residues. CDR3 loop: CASSQLPTQEGTGELFF. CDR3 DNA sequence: TGCGCCAGCAGCCAATTACCCACTCAGGAGGGCACCGGGGAGCTGTTTTTT.

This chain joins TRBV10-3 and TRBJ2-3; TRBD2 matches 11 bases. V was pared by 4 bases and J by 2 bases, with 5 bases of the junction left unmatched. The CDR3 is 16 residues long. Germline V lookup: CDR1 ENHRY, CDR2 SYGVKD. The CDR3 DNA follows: TGTGCCATCAGTGGGGGGACTAGCGGCTACACAGATACGCAGTATTTT. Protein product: CAISGGTSGYTDTQYF.

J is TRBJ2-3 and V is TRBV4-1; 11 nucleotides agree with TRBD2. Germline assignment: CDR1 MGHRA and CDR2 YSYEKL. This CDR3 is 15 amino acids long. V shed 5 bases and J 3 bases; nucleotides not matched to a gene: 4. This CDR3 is CASSNRLAGTDTQYF. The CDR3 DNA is TGCGCCAGCAGCAACCGACTAGCGGGGACAGATACGCAGTATTTT.

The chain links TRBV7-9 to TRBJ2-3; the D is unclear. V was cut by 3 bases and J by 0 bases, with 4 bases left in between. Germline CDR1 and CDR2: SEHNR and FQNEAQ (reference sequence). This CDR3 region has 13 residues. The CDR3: CASSLASTDTQYF. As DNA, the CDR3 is TGTGCCAGCAGCTTGGCTAGCACAGATACGCAGTATTTT.

The chain's CDR3 is CASSPRGRNEQFF. DNA of the CDR3: TGTGCCAGCAGCCCTAGGGGTCGGAATGAGCAGTTCTTC. The chain combines TRBV7-3 with TRBJ2-1, with D possibly TRBD1 on 5 matching bases. Trimming pared 5 bases from V and 7 bases from J, leaving 12 bases between. Germline CDR1 and CDR2: SGHTA and FQGTGA. The CDR3 loop spans 13 amino acids.

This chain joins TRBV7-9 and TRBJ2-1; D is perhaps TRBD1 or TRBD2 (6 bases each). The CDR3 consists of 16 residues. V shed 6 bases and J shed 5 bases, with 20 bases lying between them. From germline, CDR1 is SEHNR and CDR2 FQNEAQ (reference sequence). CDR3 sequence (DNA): TGTGCCAGCAGTAATCCCTGGGGGGCCATAGACAATGAGCAGTTCTTC. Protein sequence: CASSNPWGAIDNEQFF.

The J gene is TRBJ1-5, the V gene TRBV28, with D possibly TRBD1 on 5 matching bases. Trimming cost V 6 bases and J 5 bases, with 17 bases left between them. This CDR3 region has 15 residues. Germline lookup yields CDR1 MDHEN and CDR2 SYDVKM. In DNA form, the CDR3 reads TGTGCCAGCAGACTGCTTTCAGGGTCGGATCAGCCCCAGCATTTT. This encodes CASRLLSGSDQPQHF.

CDR3 coding DNA: TGTGCCAGCAGTTACTCGCCCAAACGCAAAGAGACCCAGTACTTC. Amino acid sequence: CASSYSPKRKETQYF. The rearrangement joins TRBV6-5 to TRBJ2-5, with unresolved D. The CDR3 covers 15 residues. Trimming took 0 bases from V and 3 from J, leaving 11 bases between them. In germline, CDR1 is MNHEY, CDR2 SVGAGI.

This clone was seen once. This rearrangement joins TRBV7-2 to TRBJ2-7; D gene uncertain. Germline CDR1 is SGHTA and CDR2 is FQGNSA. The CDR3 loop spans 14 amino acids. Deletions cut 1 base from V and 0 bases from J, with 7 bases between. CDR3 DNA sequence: TGTGCCAGCAGCTTAGGGCCGGCCTCCTACGAGCAGTACTTC. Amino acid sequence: CASSLGPASYEQYF.

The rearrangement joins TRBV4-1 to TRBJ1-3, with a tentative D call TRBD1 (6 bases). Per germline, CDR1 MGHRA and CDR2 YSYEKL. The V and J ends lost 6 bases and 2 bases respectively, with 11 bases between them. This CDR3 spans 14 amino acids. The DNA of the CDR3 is TGCGCCAGCAGTCGACAGGAAGCTGGAAACACCATATATTTT. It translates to CASSRQEAGNTIYF.

Here the CDR3 reads CASSSLGRTLDTIYF. CDR3 DNA sequence: TGTGCCAGCAGCTCCCTGGGGCGGACCCTTGACACCATATATTTT. The chain carries TRBV5-5 and TRBJ1-3; possibly TRBD1 for D (5 bases). The CDR3 runs 15 residues. The V end was cut by 3 bases, the J end by 8 bases, with 18 bases between. Germline values: CDR1 SGHKS, CDR2 YYEKEE (reference sequence). Using reference TRBV5-5 and TRBJ1-3 for the parts outside the CDR3, the full variable domain is DAGVTQSPTHLIKTRGQQVTLRCSPISGHKSVSWYQQVLGQGPQFIFQYYEKEERGRGNFPDRFSARQFPNYSSELNVNALLLGDSALYLCASSSLGRTLDTIYFGEGSWLTVV.

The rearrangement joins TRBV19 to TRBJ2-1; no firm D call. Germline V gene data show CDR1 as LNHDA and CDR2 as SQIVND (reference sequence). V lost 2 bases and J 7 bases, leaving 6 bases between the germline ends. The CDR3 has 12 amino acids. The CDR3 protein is CASSIFGNEQFF. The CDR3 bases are TGTGCCAGTAGTATATTTGGAAATGAGCAGTTCTTC.

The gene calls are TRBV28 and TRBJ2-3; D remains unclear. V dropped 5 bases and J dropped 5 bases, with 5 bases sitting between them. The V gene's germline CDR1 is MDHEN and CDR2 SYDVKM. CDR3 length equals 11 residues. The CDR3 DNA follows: TGTGCCAGCAGTCCCCGAGATACGCAGTATTTT. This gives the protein CASSPRDTQYF.

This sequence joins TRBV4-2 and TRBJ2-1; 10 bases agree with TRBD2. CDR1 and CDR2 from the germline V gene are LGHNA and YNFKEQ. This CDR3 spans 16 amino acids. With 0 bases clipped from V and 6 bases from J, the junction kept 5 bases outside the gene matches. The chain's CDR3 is CASSQERAGGLNEQFF. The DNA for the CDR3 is TGTGCCAGCAGCCAAGAAAGAGCGGGGGGGCTCAATGAGCAGTTCTTC.

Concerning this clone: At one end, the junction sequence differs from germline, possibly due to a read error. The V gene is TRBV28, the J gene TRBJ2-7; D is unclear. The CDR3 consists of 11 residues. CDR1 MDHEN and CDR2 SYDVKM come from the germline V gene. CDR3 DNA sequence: TGTGCCAGCAGTTTCTGGGCCGATGTGCACTTC. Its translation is CASSFWADVHF.

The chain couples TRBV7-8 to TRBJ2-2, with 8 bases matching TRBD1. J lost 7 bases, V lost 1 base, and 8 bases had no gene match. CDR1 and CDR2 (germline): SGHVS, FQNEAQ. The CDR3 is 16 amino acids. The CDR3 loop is CASSLGRTGIIGELFF. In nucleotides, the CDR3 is TGTGCCAGCAGCTTAGGTAGGACAGGGATTATCGGGGAGCTGTTTTTT.